This T cell receptor beta chain is drawn from a study of cytomegalovirus exposure and HLA in healthy donors. The CDR3 is 12 amino acids. In germline, CDR1 is SNHLY, CDR2 FYNNEI. It was with 60 Vbeta and 13 Jbeta primers that the PCR ran. TCRdb's copy holds only in-frame clones and misses some; the assay was immunoSEQ multiplex PCR. Of about 92,000 clones detected, 75% to 85% appear once; the ten largest clones hold around 2%. In the case of this clone: At one end the junction does not follow the germline gene, possibly because of a read error.

This chain uses TRBV2 with TRBJ2-7; TRBD1 might be the D (5 bases). This TCR derives from a young man in good health and CMV-seronegative. Sequencing was performed on PBMCs. The CDR3 region is CASRVESYEQYF. DNA of the CDR3: TGTGCGAGCAGGGTAGAAAGCTACGAGCAGTACTTC.